The 30 T cell receptor beta chains below were found in one sample sequenced in a study of shared clonotypes between healthy human individuals (dated by TCRdb to 2019 to 2021). Library preparation used the immunoSEQ multiplex PCR assay. TCRdb retrieved this table from immuneACCESS and kept in-frame rearrangements only. Not all clones are present; in checked studies, unresolved V genes account for under half, and no reason is known for the remainder. This sample has about 530,000 clones in its table, and 60% to 80% of those were observed once. Under 15% of the sample rests with the top ten. Sequenced sample: PBMCs. These receptor sequences come from a woman between 35 and 50 years old in good health. Some clones in this sample may be carry-over from other donors' samples.

There are a few counts of this clone. This sequence joins TRBV5-6 and TRBJ2-1, with 10 positions matching TRBD1. The V and J ends lost 3 bases and 1 base, in that order; junction bases with no gene match: 1. CDR3 length: 15 amino acids. Germline-derived CDR1 and CDR2 are SGHDT and YYEEEE. CDR3 residues: CASSWDRGSYNEQFF. CDR3 nucleotides: TGTGCCAGCAGCTGGGACAGGGGATCCTACAATGAGCAGTTCTTC. The variable domain in full, completed from reference TRBV5-6 and TRBJ2-1, reads DAGVTQSPTHLIKTRGQQVTLRCSPKSGHDTVSWYQQALGQGPQFIFQYYEEEERQRGNFPDRFSGHQFPNYSSELNVNALLLGDSALYLCASSWDRGSYNEQFFGPGTRLTVL.

As regards this clone: At the DNA level, this CDR3 is encoded by other sequences in the same sample as well. The gene calls are TRBV5-4 and TRBJ2-7; TRBD2 agrees at 8 bases. The CDR3 has 13 amino acids. From germline, CDR1 is SGHNT and CDR2 YYREEE (reference sequence). V dropped 0 bases and J dropped 7; count of bases not matched to a gene: 3. The CDR3 bases are TGTGCCAGCAGCTTGGAGTTAGCGGGAGAGCAGTACTTC. Encoded protein: CASSLELAGEQYF.

The chain has TRBV30 and TRBJ2-7, with TRBD2 as a possible D gene (5 bases). The germline V and J ends were trimmed by 2 bases and 0 bases, with 17 bases remaining between them. The CDR3 covers 16 residues. CDR1 is GTSNPN and CDR2 is SVGIG in the germline V gene (reference sequence). CDR3 nucleotide sequence: TGTGCCTGGAGTCGGGGTGCTGGAACTTTCTCCTACGAGCAGTACTTC. As protein: CAWSRGAGTFSYEQYF. The whole variable domain, remainder taken from reference TRBV30 and TRBJ2-7, is SQTIHQWPATLVQPVGSPLSLECTVEGTSNPNLYWYRQAAGRGLQLLFYSVGIGQISSEVPQNLSASRPQDRQFILSSKKLLLSDSGFYLCAWSRGAGTFSYEQYFGPGTRLTVT.

Only one count was recorded for this clone. A read error is the likely source, as a far larger clone sits one nucleotide away. Other DNA variants within this sample encode the same CDR3. The V gene is TRBV29-1, the J gene TRBJ1-1, with a weak D call TRBD1 (6 bases). This CDR3 comprises 13 residues. Germline CDR1 reads SQVTM; CDR2 reads ANQGSEA. This chain's CDR3 is CSVVRTEGSEAFF. In DNA form, the CDR3 reads TGCAGCGTTGTTAGGACAGAGGGCTCTGAAGCCTTCTTT.

This clone turned up a few times. The chain recombines TRBV30 with TRBJ2-7; D is possibly TRBD2 (6 bases). The V gene lost 1 base and the J gene lost 2 bases, with 15 bases spanning the gap. CDR1 GTSNPN and CDR2 SVGIG come from the germline V gene (reference sequence). The CDR3 loop spans 15 amino acids. CDR3 coding DNA: TGTGCCTGGAGTGATACGGGGAGGTTAGCCTACGAGCAGTACTTC. Encoded protein: CAWSDTGRLAYEQYF.

This rearrangement joins TRBV7-9 to TRBJ2-5; no definite D call. Germline V CDR1 and CDR2: SEHNR, FQNEAQ (reference sequence). The germline V and J ends were trimmed by 6 bases and 0 bases, with 20 bases remaining between them. The CDR3 has 17 residues. The DNA of the CDR3 is TGTGCCAGCAGTTTCCGAGTTCCTCTCAGGTACCAAGAGACCCAGTACTTC. Protein product: CASSFRVPLRYQETQYF.

About this clone: This likely stems from a read error, as it lies one base from a far larger clone. The sample has other DNA sequences that encode this CDR3 too. The chain is built from TRBV19 and TRBJ1-1; TRBD1 matches 9 bases. Trimming took 6 bases from V and 8 from J; bases not matched to a gene: 10. Germline loops: CDR1 LNHDA, CDR2 SQIVND (reference sequence). The CDR3 extends over 14 amino acids. DNA for the CDR3: TGTGCCAGTAGACGAGGGCGGGACAGGGAAGAAGCTTTCTTT. This gives the protein CASRRGRDREEAFF. Supplemented by reference TRBV19 and TRBJ1-1, the full variable domain reads DGGITQSPKYLFRKEGQNVTLSCEQNLNHDAMYWYRQDPGQGLRLIYYSQIVNDFQKGDIAEGYSVSREKKESFPLTVTSAQKNPTAFYLCASRRGRDREEAFFGQGTRLTVV.

The V call is TRBV4-3, the J call TRBJ1-2; D perhaps matches TRBD1 (6 bases). Germline V CDR1 and CDR2: LGHNA, YSLEER. Trimming shortened V by 0 bases and J by 6 bases, and 14 bases separated the two germline ends. This CDR3 has 15 amino acids. The CDR3 sequence is CASSQDGTGGHGYTF. The CDR3 bases are TGCGCCAGCAGCCAAGATGGGACCGGGGGGCATGGCTACACCTTC.

To note about this clone: This sequence is one base from a far larger clone and is likely a read error. The chain employs TRBV2 and TRBJ1-1; 7 positions match TRBD1. Germline values: CDR1 SNHLY, CDR2 FYNNEI. V dropped 5 bases and J dropped 5; count of bases not matched to a gene: 8. The CDR3 sequence is 14 residues long. DNA of the CDR3: TGTGCCAGCAGTTCGAGGGGGCGCATGACTGAAGCTTTCTTT. Its translation is CASSSRGRMTEAFF.

V is TRBV28 and J is TRBJ2-1; D unclear. CDR1 and CDR2 (germline): MDHEN, SYDVKM. V lost 1 base, J lost 0 bases, and 10 bases lay in between. CDR3 length: 16 amino acids. The CDR3 DNA reads TGTGCCAGCAGTTTATATCTGGAGAGCTCCTACAATGAGCAGTTCTTC. Protein: CASSLYLESSYNEQFF.

V and J are TRBV28 and TRBJ2-3, with TRBD1 matching 8 bases. V was clipped by 10 bases and J by 6 bases; unmatched bases: 6. Germline lookup yields CDR1 MDHEN and CDR2 SYDVKM. The CDR3 spans 12 residues. The CDR3 nucleotides read TGTGCCATCAGGGGGCGACTGGATACGCAGTATTTT. It yields the protein CAIRGRLDTQYF.

The V call is TRBV28, the J call TRBJ1-1, with a possible D match to TRBD1 (5 bases). Looked up from germline, CDR1 is MDHEN and CDR2 is SYDVKM. The CDR3 has 14 residues. Deletions cut 5 bases from V and 3 bases from J, with 13 bases between. CDR3: CASSQKGRHTEAFF. The CDR3 DNA reads as TGTGCCAGCAGTCAGAAGGGACGCCACACTGAAGCTTTCTTT.

The rearrangement links TRBV28 to TRBJ2-7; TRBD1 aligns across 9 bases. J was trimmed by 6 bases and V by 5 bases; bases with no gene match: 11. Germline loops: CDR1 MDHEN, CDR2 SYDVKM. CDR3 size: 15 residues. The CDR3 here is CASSPTTGGYREQYF. The CDR3, as DNA: TGTGCCAGCAGTCCAACGACAGGGGGTTATCGCGAGCAGTACTTC.

CDR3 sequence (DNA): TGCAGCGTTGTTAACGGGAGCTCCTACGAGCAGTACTTC. Translated, it gives CSVVNGSSYEQYF. The chain couples TRBV29-1 to TRBJ2-7; maybe TRBD2 (6 bases). This CDR3 comprises 13 residues. Germline V gene data show CDR1 as SQVTM and CDR2 as ANQGSEA. With 4 bases removed from V and 0 bases from J, the gap between germline ends came to 10 bases.

The chain recombines TRBV30 with TRBJ2-5; D may be TRBD2 (7 bases). There are 14 residues in the CDR3. V gave up 0 bases and J gave up 5 bases, with 13 bases separating them. Germline V gene data show CDR1 as GTSNPN and CDR2 as SVGIG (reference sequence). Here the CDR3 DNA reads TGTGCCTGGAGTGTCGGTGGGAGGGGGGAGACCCAGTACTTC. Translated: CAWSVGGRGETQYF.

The chain couples TRBV6-5 to TRBJ2-2, with a weak D call TRBD1 (6 bases). Germline CDR1 is MNHEY and CDR2 is SVGAGI. Between the trimmed V and J ends, which lost 0 bases and 2 bases, there was a span of 10 bases. The CDR3 consists of 16 residues. CDR3 nucleotide sequence: TGTGCCAGCAGTTACTCCCGGGGACATAACACCGGGGAGCTGTTTTTT. It yields the protein CASSYSRGHNTGELFF.

The chain uses TRBV7-2 and TRBJ2-7, with D perhaps TRBD1 (5 bases). Germline values: CDR1 SGHTA, CDR2 FQGNSA. Trimming took off 7 bases at V and 1 base at J, with 14 bases between the two ends. The CDR3 totals 14 residues. The CDR3 coding sequence is TGTGCCAGCACCGCGTTAGCAGGGTCCTACGAGCAGTACTTC. Translation gives CASTALAGSYEQYF.

CDR3 residues: CASSYSSQGGQYF. The CDR3, as DNA: TGTGCCAGCAGTTACTCGAGTCAGGGAGGGCAGTACTTC. The chain uses TRBV6-5 and TRBJ2-7; D may be TRBD2 (6 bases). Germline CDR1 MNHEY, CDR2 SVGAGI. This CDR3 has 13 amino acids. V was shortened by 0 bases and J by 9 bases, with 12 bases between the two germline ends.

The chain couples TRBV5-6 to TRBJ2-5, with 8 bases aligning to TRBD1. The germline V gene encodes CDR1 SGHDT and CDR2 YYEEEE. The V segment lost 4 bases and the J segment 1 base; nucleotides outside the gene matches: 3. The CDR3 sequence is 14 residues long. CDR3: CASSRGQGQETQYF. DNA of the CDR3: TGTGCCAGCAGCAGAGGACAGGGCCAAGAGACCCAGTACTTC.

V is TRBV5-1 and J is TRBJ1-2; tentatively, D is TRBD1 (5 bases). Trimming took 4 bases from V and 0 from J, leaving 10 bases between them. Germline V gene data show CDR1 as SGHRS and CDR2 as YFSETQ. The CDR3 sequence is 14 residues long. The DNA for the CDR3 is TGCGCCAGCAGCCTGGACACATCTAACTATGGCTACACCTTC. Translation: CASSLDTSNYGYTF.

The chain is built from TRBV7-9 and TRBJ1-4, with 9 bases identical to TRBD1. V trimming: 2 bases; J trimming: 10 bases; junction bases outside the gene matches: 5. CDR3 size: 14 residues. In germline, CDR1 is SEHNR, CDR2 FQNEAQ (reference sequence). DNA for the CDR3: TGTGCCAGCAGCTTATTTGCGGGACAGGGAAAACTGTTTTTT. Translation gives CASSLFAGQGKLFF.

The CDR3 nucleotides read TGTGCCAGCAGTGAACTAGCTGCGGAGACCCAGTACTTC. This encodes CASSELAAETQYF. V is TRBV2 and J is TRBJ2-5, with D possibly TRBD2 on 5 matching bases. Trimming left V 2 bases short and J 5 bases short, with 9 bases between. CDR3 length: 13 amino acids. Germline V gives CDR1 SNHLY, CDR2 FYNNEI.

This clone was seen only a few times. The rearrangement joins TRBV7-2 to TRBJ2-5; maybe TRBD1 (6 bases). Trimming stripped 6 bases from V and 4 bases from J, with 18 bases between. Germline V gives CDR1 SGHTA, CDR2 FQGNSA. The CDR3 spans 15 residues. Written as DNA, the CDR3 is TGTGCCAGCAGACGGGATTGGGGGACACCAGAGACCCAGTACTTC. Encoded protein: CASRRDWGTPETQYF.

The sample holds one count of this clone. The chain combines TRBV9 with TRBJ2-2; the D gene is possibly TRBD2 (6 bases). V was trimmed by 4 bases and J by 2 bases, leaving 9 bases between them. Germline lookup yields CDR1 SGDLS and CDR2 YYNGEE. CDR3 length: 14 residues. The CDR3: CASSRDSNTGELFF. In DNA form, the CDR3 reads TGTGCCAGCAGCAGGGACTCAAACACCGGGGAGCTGTTTTTT.

The chain employs TRBV28 and TRBJ2-1; TRBD2 might be the D (6 bases). The CDR3 contains 17 residues. Trimming stripped 6 bases from V and 5 bases from J, with 23 bases between. Germline CDR1 is MDHEN and CDR2 is SYDVKM. The CDR3 bases are TGTGCCAGCAGCTCCCAAGGGGCGGGACGAGCCCACAATGAGCAGTTCTTC. Amino acids: CASSSQGAGRAHNEQFF.

V and J are TRBV6-6 and TRBJ2-5, with 11 positions matching TRBD1. Germline V CDR1 and CDR2: MNHNY, SVGAGI (reference sequence). V lost 5 bases, J lost 3 bases, and 5 bases stayed unmatched. This CDR3 is built from 15 residues. The CDR3 DNA reads TGTGCCAGCAGTCGTCGGACAGGGGGCGAAGAGACCCAGTACTTC. Its protein is CASSRRTGGEETQYF.

The chain uses TRBV19 and TRBJ2-7; 7 bases align to TRBD1. V lost 6 bases to trimming and J lost 3 bases; unmatched junction nucleotides: 8. From germline, CDR1 is LNHDA and CDR2 SQIVND (reference sequence). The CDR3 sequence is 14 residues long. CDR3 nucleotides: TGTGCCAGTAGCCCCGGGACAGTTCGCTACGAGCAGTACTTC. It is translated as CASSPGTVRYEQYF.

The rearrangement joins TRBV28 to TRBJ2-3, with D maybe TRBD2 (6 bases). V lost 6 bases, J lost 9 bases, and 25 bases lay in between. Germline CDR1 reads MDHEN; CDR2 reads SYDVKM. This CDR3 region has 16 residues. CDR3 coding DNA: TGTGCCAGCAGCCCTACTAGGGCGGGGCGGTGGTACACGCAGTATTTT. Translation: CASSPTRAGRWYTQYF.

Turning to this clone: Its ends do not fully match the called genes, so a read error is possible. V usage is TRBV6-1 and J usage is TRBJ2-7; D perhaps matches TRBD1 (6 bases). Germline values: CDR1 MNHNS, CDR2 SASEGT. The CDR3 loop spans 13 amino acids. As DNA, the CDR3 is TGTGCCAGTAGTGGGGGCAGCCACTACGAGCAGTACTTC. Translated: CASSGGSHYEQYF.

The chain combines TRBV14 with TRBJ1-3; 8 bases map to TRBD1. CDR1 is SGHDN and CDR2 is FVKESK in the germline V gene. The V segment lost 4 bases and the J segment 4 bases; nucleotides outside the gene matches: 6. The CDR3 consists of 15 residues. As DNA, the CDR3 is TGTGCCAGCAGCCCCCGGACAGGGTACGGAAACACCATATATTTT. Amino acids: CASSPRTGYGNTIYF.